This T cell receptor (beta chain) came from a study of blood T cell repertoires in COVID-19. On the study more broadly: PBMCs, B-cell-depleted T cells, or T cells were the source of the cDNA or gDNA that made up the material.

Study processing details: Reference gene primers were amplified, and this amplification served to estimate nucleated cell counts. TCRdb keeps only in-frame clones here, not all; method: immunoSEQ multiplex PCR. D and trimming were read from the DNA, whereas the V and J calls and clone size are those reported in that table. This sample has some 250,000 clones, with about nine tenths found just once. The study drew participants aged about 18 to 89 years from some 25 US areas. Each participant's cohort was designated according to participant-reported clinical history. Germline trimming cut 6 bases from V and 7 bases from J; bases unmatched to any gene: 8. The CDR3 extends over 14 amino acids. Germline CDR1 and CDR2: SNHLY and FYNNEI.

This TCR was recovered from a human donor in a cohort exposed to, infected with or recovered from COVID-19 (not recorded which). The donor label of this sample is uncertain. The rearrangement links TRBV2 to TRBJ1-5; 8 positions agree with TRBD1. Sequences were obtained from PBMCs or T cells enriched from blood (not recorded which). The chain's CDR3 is CASSGQGAGQPQHF. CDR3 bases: TGTGCCAGCAGCGGACAGGGAGCGGGGCAGCCCCAGCATTTT.